The entry below gives a single T cell receptor beta chain sequence along with its context. TCRdb keeps only in-frame clones here, not all; method: immunoSEQ multiplex PCR. The sample lists 91,000 or so clones, 95% seen once, with 0.26% in the top ten. CDR3 length: 15 amino acids. The germline gives CDR1 WSHSY, CDR2 SAAADI. Trimming took off 6 bases at V and 6 bases at J, with 18 bases between the two ends. The data were taken from a study of technical replicates of blood from a few donors. V gene TRBV10-2 combines with J gene TRBJ2-1; D is uncertain. Sequenced material: T cells isolated from PBMCs. The receptor was isolated from a human donor in good health. As DNA, the CDR3 is TGCGCCAGCAGCTCTGGAGCGCCTCGAGGCAATGAGCAGTTCTTC. This translates into CASSSGAPRGNEQFF.